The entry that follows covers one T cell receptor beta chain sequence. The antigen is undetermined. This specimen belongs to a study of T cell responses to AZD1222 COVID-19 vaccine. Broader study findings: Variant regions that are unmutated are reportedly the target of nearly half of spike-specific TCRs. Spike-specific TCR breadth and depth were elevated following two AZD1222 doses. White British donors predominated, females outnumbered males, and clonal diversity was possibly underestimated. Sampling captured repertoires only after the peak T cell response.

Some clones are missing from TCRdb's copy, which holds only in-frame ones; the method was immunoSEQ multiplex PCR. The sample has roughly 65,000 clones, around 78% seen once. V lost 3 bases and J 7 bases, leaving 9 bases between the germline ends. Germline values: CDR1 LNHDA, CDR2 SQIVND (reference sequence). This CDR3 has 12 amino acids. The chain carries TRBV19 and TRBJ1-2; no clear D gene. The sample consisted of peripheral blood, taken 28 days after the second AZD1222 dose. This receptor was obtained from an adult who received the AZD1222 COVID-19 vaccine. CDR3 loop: CASSMRKGGYTF. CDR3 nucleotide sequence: TGTGCCAGTAGTATGCGGAAGGGTGGCTACACCTTC.